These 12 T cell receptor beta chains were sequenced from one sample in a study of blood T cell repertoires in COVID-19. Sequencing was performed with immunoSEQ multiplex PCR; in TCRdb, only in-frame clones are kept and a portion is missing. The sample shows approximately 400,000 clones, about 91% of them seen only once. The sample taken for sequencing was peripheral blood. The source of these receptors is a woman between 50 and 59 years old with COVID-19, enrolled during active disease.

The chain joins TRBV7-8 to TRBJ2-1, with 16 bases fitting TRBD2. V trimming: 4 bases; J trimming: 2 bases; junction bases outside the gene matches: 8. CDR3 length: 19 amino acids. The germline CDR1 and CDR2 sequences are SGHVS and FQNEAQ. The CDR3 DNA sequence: TGTGCCAGCAGCTCCCCCGGGACTAGCGGGGGGGGAGCCTACAATGAGCAGTTCTTC. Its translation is CASSSPGTSGGGAYNEQFF.

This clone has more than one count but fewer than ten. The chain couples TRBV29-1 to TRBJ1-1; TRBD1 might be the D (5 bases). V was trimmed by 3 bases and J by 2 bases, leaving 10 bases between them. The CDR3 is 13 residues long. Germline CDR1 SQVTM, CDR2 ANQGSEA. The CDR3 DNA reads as TGCAGCGTTGATCGGGGACTCAACACTGAAGCTTTCTTT. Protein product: CSVDRGLNTEAFF.

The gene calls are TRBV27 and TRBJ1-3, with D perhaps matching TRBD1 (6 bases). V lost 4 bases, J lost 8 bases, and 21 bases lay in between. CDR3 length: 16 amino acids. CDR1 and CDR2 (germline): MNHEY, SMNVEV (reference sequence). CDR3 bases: TGTGCCAGCAGTTCCACCCCCGGGACATCCGGTGACACCATATATTTT. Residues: CASSSTPGTSGDTIYF.

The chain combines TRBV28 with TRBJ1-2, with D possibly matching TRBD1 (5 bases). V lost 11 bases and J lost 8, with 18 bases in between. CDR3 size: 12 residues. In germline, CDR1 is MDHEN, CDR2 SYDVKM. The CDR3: CAGQVEGQGYTF. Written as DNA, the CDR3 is TGTGCCGGCCAGGTGGAGGGGCAAGGCTACACCTTC.

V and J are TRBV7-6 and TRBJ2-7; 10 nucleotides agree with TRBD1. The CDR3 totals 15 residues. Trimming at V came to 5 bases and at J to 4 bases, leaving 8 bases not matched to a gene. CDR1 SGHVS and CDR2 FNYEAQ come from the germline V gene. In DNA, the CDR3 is TGTGCCAGCAGCCCGGGACAGGGGAATTTATACGAGCAGTACTTC. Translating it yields CASSPGQGNLYEQYF.

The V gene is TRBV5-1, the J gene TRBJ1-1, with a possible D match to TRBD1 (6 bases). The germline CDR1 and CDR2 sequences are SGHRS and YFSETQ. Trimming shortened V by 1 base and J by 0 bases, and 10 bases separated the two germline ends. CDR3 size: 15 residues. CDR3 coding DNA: TGCGCCAGCAGCTTGTCGGACAGACTGAACACTGAAGCTTTCTTT. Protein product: CASSLSDRLNTEAFF.

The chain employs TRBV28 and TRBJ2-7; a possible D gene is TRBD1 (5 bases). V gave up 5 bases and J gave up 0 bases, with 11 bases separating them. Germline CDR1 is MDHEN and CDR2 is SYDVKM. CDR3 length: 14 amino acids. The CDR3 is CASSEGVSSYEQYF. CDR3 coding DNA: TGTGCCAGCAGTGAAGGGGTGAGCTCCTACGAGCAGTACTTC.

The CDR3 spells CASSLLGEKLFF. The DNA of the CDR3 is TGTGCCAGCAGCCTCCTAGGCGAAAAACTGTTTTTT. This chain joins TRBV3-1 (or the pseudogene TRBV3-2) and TRBJ1-4; D unresolved. The CDR3 has 12 amino acids. V was clipped by 4 bases and J by 8 bases, with 8 bases between them. Per the germline V gene, CDR1 is LGHDT and CDR2 is YNNKEL (reference sequence).

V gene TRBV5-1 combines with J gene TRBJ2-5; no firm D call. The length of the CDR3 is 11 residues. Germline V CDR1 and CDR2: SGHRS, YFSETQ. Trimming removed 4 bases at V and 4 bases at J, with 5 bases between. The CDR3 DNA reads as TGCGCCAGCAGCATCTTAGAGACCCAGTACTTC. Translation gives CASSILETQYF.

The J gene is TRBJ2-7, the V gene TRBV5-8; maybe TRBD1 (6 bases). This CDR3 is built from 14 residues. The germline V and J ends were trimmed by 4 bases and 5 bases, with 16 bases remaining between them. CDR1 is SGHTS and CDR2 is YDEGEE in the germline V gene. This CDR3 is CASSAPNRDHEQYF. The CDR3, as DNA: TGTGCCAGCAGCGCACCTAACAGGGACCACGAGCAGTACTTC.

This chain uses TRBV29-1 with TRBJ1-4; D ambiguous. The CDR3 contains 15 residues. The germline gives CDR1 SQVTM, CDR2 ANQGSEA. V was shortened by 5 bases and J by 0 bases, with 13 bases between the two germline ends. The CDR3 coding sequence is TGCAGCGTTACGGGGATTTTGGCAACTAATGAAAAACTGTTTTTT. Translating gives CSVTGILATNEKLFF.

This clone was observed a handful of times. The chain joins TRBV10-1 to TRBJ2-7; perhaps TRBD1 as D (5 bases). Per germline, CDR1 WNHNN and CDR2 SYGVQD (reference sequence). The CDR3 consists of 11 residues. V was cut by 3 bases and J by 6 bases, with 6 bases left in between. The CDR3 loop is CASSDGAEQYF. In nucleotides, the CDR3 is TGCGCCAGCAGTGATGGGGCCGAGCAGTACTTC.